These 30 T cell receptor beta chains originate from one sample sequenced in a study of CD4+ T cells in melanoma (dated by TCRdb to the early 2020s). Receptor libraries were prepared by the immunoSEQ multiplex PCR assay. The table was pulled from immuneACCESS by TCRdb, which kept in-frame rearrangements only. Such tables lose some clones; where checked, under half of the loss comes from unresolved V genes, and the rest has no known cause. For this sample there are 15,000 or so clones; over 80% appear just once. The ten most abundant clones make up more than 5.5% of the sample. The sequenced material came from cells from a culture (not recorded whether cultured in vitro). The receptors here all came from a human donor with melanoma.

This rearrangement joins TRBV7-3 to TRBJ2-3; D perhaps matches TRBD1 (7 bases). The germline V gene encodes CDR1 SGHTA and CDR2 FQGTGA. With 1 base removed from V and 5 bases from J, the gap between germline ends came to 13 bases. This CDR3 comprises 15 residues. The CDR3 reads CASSLKRRGQDTQYF. In DNA form, the CDR3 reads TGTGCCAGCAGCTTAAAGCGGAGGGGGCAAGATACGCAGTATTTT.

This chain joins TRBV7-2 and TRBJ1-2; 8 bases are shared with TRBD1. The junction had 18 bases not matched to a gene; V was cut back by 2 bases and J by 4 bases. This CDR3 spans 19 amino acids. CDR1 and CDR2 from the germline V gene are SGHTA and FQGNSA. CDR3 sequence (DNA): TGTGCCAGCAGCTTAAGCCTAACTGGCACAGGGGGTAAGGGCTATGGCTACACCTTC. It translates to CASSLSLTGTGGKGYGYTF. Full variable domain (remainder filled in from reference TRBV7-2 and TRBJ1-2): GAGVSQSPSNKVTEKGKDVELRCDPISGHTALYWYRQSLGQGLEFLIYFQGNSAPDKSGLPSDRFSAERTGGSVSTLTIQRTQQEDSAVYLCASSLSLTGTGGKGYGYTFGSGTRLTVV.

This clone was detected only once. The chain joins TRBV19 to TRBJ2-3, with D possibly being TRBD1 or TRBD2 (5 bases each). Germline V gene sequence: CDR1 LNHDA, CDR2 SQIVND (reference sequence). The CDR3 has 14 residues. Trimming took 6 bases from V and 5 from J, leaving 15 bases between them. CDR3: CASRNPERGDTQYF. CDR3 DNA sequence: TGTGCCAGTAGAAATCCCGAGAGGGGAGATACGCAGTATTTT.

V gene TRBV6-6 combines with J gene TRBJ1-5; D call uncertain. This CDR3 has 14 residues. Germline assignment: CDR1 MNHNY and CDR2 SVGAGI (reference sequence). V dropped 8 bases and J dropped 2 bases, with 13 bases sitting between them. CDR3 coding DNA: TGTGCCAGCCTTACTAATCGGGGCAATCAGCCCCAGCATTTT. Residues: CASLTNRGNQPQHF.

A few counts support this clone. An end of the junction differs from the germline gene, which may be a read error. J is TRBJ2-5 and V is TRBV7-7; 12 bases match TRBD2. Germline CDR1 is SSHAT and CDR2 is FNYEAQ (reference sequence). The CDR3 consists of 16 residues. CDR3 in DNA: TGTGCTAGCAGCCCAACGGGACTAGCGGGCGAGGAGACCCAGTACTTC. It translates to CASSPTGLAGEETQYF.

CDR3 amino acids: CASSPIRDRMNTEAFF. CDR3 bases: TGTGCCAGCAGTCCAATAAGGGACAGGATGAACACTGAAGCTTTCTTT. The chain couples TRBV2 to TRBJ1-1; 8 nucleotides align to TRBD1. The CDR3 is made up of 16 amino acids. The V gene's germline CDR1 is SNHLY and CDR2 FYNNEI. With V trimmed by 5 bases and J by 0 bases, 8 bases remained unmatched.

The chain combines TRBV5-8 with TRBJ1-4; D uncertain. The V gene lost 7 bases and the J gene lost 0 bases, with 13 bases spanning the gap. The CDR3 runs 15 residues. The germline CDR1 and CDR2 sequences are SGHTS and YDEGEE. The CDR3 sequence: CASSSSPATNEKLFF. As DNA, the CDR3 is TGTGCCAGCTCGTCGTCGCCCGCAACTAATGAAAAACTGTTTTTT.

The V gene is TRBV5-1, the J gene TRBJ2-3, with D possibly TRBD1 on 6 matching bases. The CDR3 sequence is 14 residues long. Germline-derived CDR1 and CDR2 are SGHRS and YFSETQ. Trimming removed 3 bases from V and 6 bases from J, with 14 bases in between. DNA for the CDR3: TGCGCCAGCAGCTGGACGGGGACAAGCGATACGCAGTATTTT. Amino acids: CASSWTGTSDTQYF.

The rearrangement uses TRBV30 and TRBJ1-5; D is uncertain. CDR1 is GTSNPN and CDR2 is SVGIG in the germline V gene (reference sequence). V was pared by 1 base and J by 0 bases, with 7 bases between. The CDR3 totals 14 residues. CDR3 coding DNA: TGTGCCTGGAGTGAAGGCTTTAGCAATCAGCCCCAGCATTTT. It codes for CAWSEGFSNQPQHF.

The gene calls are TRBV11-3 and TRBJ2-7; D not certain. Trimming shortened V by 0 bases and J by 5 bases, and 8 bases separated the two germline ends. Germline V CDR1 and CDR2: SGHNT, YENEEA. This CDR3 has 13 residues. Written as DNA, the CDR3 is TGTGCCAGCAGCTTAGAACCGGGCCACGAGCAGTACTTC. Translation: CASSLEPGHEQYF.

This clone is a singleton in its sample. V gene TRBV19 combines with J gene TRBJ1-4; TRBD1 matches 10 bases. Per germline, CDR1 LNHDA and CDR2 SQIVND (reference sequence). The CDR3 runs 15 residues. With 4 bases clipped from V and 7 bases from J, the junction kept 6 bases outside the gene matches. The DNA of the CDR3 is TGTGCCAGTAGTACGACCGGGACAGGGGCTGAAAAACTGTTTTTT. Translating it yields CASSTTGTGAEKLFF. Supplemented by reference TRBV19 and TRBJ1-4, the full variable domain reads DGGITQSPKYLFRKEGQNVTLSCEQNLNHDAMYWYRQDPGQGLRLIYYSQIVNDFQKGDIAEGYSVSREKKESFPLTVTSAQKNPTAFYLCASSTTGTGAEKLFFGSGTQLSVL.

This chain uses TRBV9 with TRBJ2-4, with D possibly TRBD2 on 5 matching bases. This CDR3 comprises 14 residues. Trimming left V 4 bases short and J 6 bases short, with 14 bases between. The germline V gene encodes CDR1 SGDLS and CDR2 YYNGEE. The chain's CDR3 is CASSPFERGNIQYF. In nucleotides, the CDR3 is TGTGCCAGCAGCCCTTTCGAACGGGGAAACATTCAGTACTTC.

The rearrangement uses TRBV11-1 and TRBJ1-2; TRBD1 might be the D (6 bases). In germline, CDR1 is SGHAT, CDR2 FQDESV (reference sequence). The germline V and J ends were trimmed by 3 bases and 8 bases, with 10 bases remaining between them. This CDR3 is built from 12 residues. CDR3 in amino acids: CASSFQGTGYTF. The CDR3 coding sequence is TGTGCCAGCAGCTTTCAGGGGACAGGCTACACCTTC.

The rearrangement uses TRBV9 and TRBJ2-2; 10 bases are shared with TRBD1. The CDR3 totals 16 residues. Germline values: CDR1 SGDLS, CDR2 YYNGEE. V trimming: 3 bases; J trimming: 5 bases; junction bases outside the gene matches: 7. This chain's CDR3 is CASSDRQGARTGELFF. The CDR3 coding sequence is TGTGCCAGCAGCGACCGACAGGGGGCGCGAACCGGGGAGCTGTTTTTT.

The chain couples TRBV4-1 to TRBJ2-2; 8 nucleotides match TRBD1. The V segment lost 4 bases and the J segment 1 base; nucleotides outside the gene matches: 5. Germline CDR1 reads MGHRA; CDR2 reads YSYEKL. CDR3 length: 16 residues. The CDR3 bases are TGCGCCAGCAGCCGCACCGGGACAGGGAACACCGGGGAGCTGTTTTTT. Protein product: CASSRTGTGNTGELFF.

V usage is TRBV6-6 and J usage is TRBJ1-2; D call uncertain. CDR3 length: 15 amino acids. The V gene lost 2 bases and the J gene lost 7 bases, with 17 bases spanning the gap. Germline V gene lookup returns CDR1 MNHNY and CDR2 SVGAGI (reference sequence). CDR3 nucleotides: TGTGCCAGCAGTTACAACGACATTGGTAAGGCTGGCTACACCTTC. This gives the protein CASSYNDIGKAGYTF.

The chain couples TRBV12-5 to TRBJ1-3; D is uncertain. The CDR3 runs to 15 residues. CDR1 is LGHNT and CDR2 is FRNRAP in the germline V gene. The ends were cut back, 0 bases at V and 4 bases at J, with 10 bases in the middle. CDR3 loop: CASGLVRGLGNTIYF. In DNA form, the CDR3 reads TGTGCTAGTGGTTTGGTACGAGGGCTCGGAAACACCATATATTTT.

This clone counts as medium-sized. The chain combines TRBV7-9 with TRBJ1-2; D is perhaps TRBD1 (6 bases). CDR1 and CDR2 from the germline V gene are SEHNR and FQNEAQ (reference sequence). V dropped 4 bases and J dropped 2 bases, with 11 bases sitting between them. The CDR3 sequence is 14 residues long. CDR3 amino acids: CASSSTGTNYGYTF. CDR3 DNA: TGTGCCAGCAGCTCTACAGGGACCAACTATGGCTACACCTTC.

This clone was seen more than once but under ten times. This rearrangement joins TRBV7-8 to TRBJ1-1; D remains ambiguous. There are 13 residues in the CDR3. CDR1 and CDR2 from the germline V gene are SGHVS and FQNEAQ. Trimming pared 5 bases from V and 8 bases from J, leaving 15 bases between. CDR3 in DNA: TGTGCCAGCAGCCGAGGGTCGTTCGGGGAAGCTTTCTTT. Protein product: CASSRGSFGEAFF.

The rearrangement links TRBV7-8 to TRBJ2-3, with D uncertain. CDR1 and CDR2 from the germline V gene are SGHVS and FQNEAQ. Trimming cost V 5 bases and J 6 bases, with 6 bases left between them. The CDR3 covers 11 residues. The chain's CDR3 is CASSMGDTQYF. The CDR3 DNA reads as TGTGCCAGCAGCATGGGGGATACGCAGTATTTT.

This clone was picked up one time. The same CDR3 also results from other DNA sequences found in this sample. The rearrangement uses TRBV7-9 and TRBJ1-3; no firm D call. The CDR3 contains 15 residues. Looked up from germline, CDR1 is SEHNR and CDR2 is FQNEAQ (reference sequence). The ends were cut back, 0 bases at V and 1 base at J, with 7 bases in the middle. The CDR3 DNA follows: TGTGCCAGCAGCTTAGCGCTCACTTCTGGAAACACCATATATTTT. This sequence encodes CASSLALTSGNTIYF.

The chain carries TRBV28 and TRBJ2-3; possibly TRBD1 for D (6 bases). Trimming shortened V by 8 bases and J by 0 bases, and 9 bases separated the two germline ends. CDR3 length: 13 residues. From germline, CDR1 is MDHEN and CDR2 SYDVKM. The CDR3 reads CASCGQSTDTQYF. The CDR3 DNA sequence: TGTGCCAGCTGTGGACAGAGCACAGATACGCAGTATTTT.

The chain has TRBV18 and TRBJ1-1; possibly TRBD1 for D (5 bases). The length of the CDR3 is 14 residues. In germline, CDR1 is KGHSH, CDR2 LQKENI. Trimming shortened V by 7 bases and J by 0 bases, and 12 bases separated the two germline ends. The CDR3 sequence: CASCWDAMNTEAFF. The CDR3 DNA reads TGTGCCAGCTGTTGGGACGCAATGAACACTGAAGCTTTCTTT.

The gene calls are TRBV6-1 and TRBJ2-2; D uncertain. CDR1 and CDR2 (germline): MNHNS, SASEGT. The CDR3 runs to 13 residues. Trimming cost V 7 bases and J 6 bases, with 12 bases left between them. Here the CDR3 DNA reads TGTGCCAGCAACGCTAAATTGGCCGGGGAGCTGTTTTTT. Translated, it gives CASNAKLAGELFF.

The J gene is TRBJ1-2, the V gene TRBV12-2. TRBV12-2 is designated a pseudogene. There are 20 residues in the CDR3. The DNA for the CDR3 is TGTGCAAGTCGCTTCCCGCGGACGGAGGGCAGGCCACTACTAAACTATGGCTACACCTTC. The encoded protein is CASRFPRTEGRPLLNYGYTF.

The chain is built from TRBV7-8 and TRBJ1-4; D gene uncertain. CDR1 SGHVS and CDR2 FQNEAQ come from the germline V gene. The CDR3 sequence is 13 residues long. V lost 5 bases and J 7 bases, leaving 11 bases between the germline ends. The chain's CDR3 is CASSQDGSEKLFF. The CDR3 region has the DNA TGTGCCAGCAGCCAAGACGGAAGTGAAAAACTGTTTTTT. Based on the CDR3 plus reference TRBV7-8 and TRBJ1-4, the full variable domain is GAGVSQSPRYKVAKRGQDVALRCDPISGHVSLFWYQQALGQGPEFLTYFQNEAQLDKSGLPSDRFFAERPEGSVSTLKIQRTQQEDSAVYLCASSQDGSEKLFFGSGTQLSVL.

This clone came up once. J is TRBJ2-3 and V is TRBV5-1, with TRBD1 as a possible D gene (5 bases). The CDR3 covers 15 residues. From germline, CDR1 is SGHRS and CDR2 YFSETQ. The V end lost 0 bases, the J end lost 1 base, and 9 bases lay between the germline ends. The CDR3 DNA reads as TGCGCCAGCAGCTTGGGGGCCAGGGGCACAGATACGCAGTATTTT. It specifies CASSLGARGTDTQYF.

The chain links TRBV11-2 to TRBJ2-3; D remains ambiguous. The length of the CDR3 is 14 residues. Germline CDR1 and CDR2: SGHAT and FQNNGV. Trimming stripped 5 bases from V and 3 bases from J, with 12 bases between. The CDR3 nucleotides are TGTGCCAGCAGCCTCCTTCTTACAACAGATACGCAGTATTTT. The encoded protein is CASSLLLTTDTQYF.

V usage is TRBV2 and J usage is TRBJ1-2; the D gene is possibly TRBD1 (5 bases). Trimming cost V 4 bases and J 3 bases, with 6 bases left between them. The CDR3 covers 12 residues. CDR1 and CDR2 (germline): SNHLY, FYNNEI. The CDR3 DNA sequence: TGTGCCAGCAGTGGAGGGGACTATGGCTACACCTTC. Its protein product is CASSGGDYGYTF.

This clone occurred once. The chain links TRBV19 to TRBJ1-6, with 10 nucleotides matching TRBD1. J gave up 9 bases and V 6 bases, and 5 bases lay outside the gene matches. This CDR3 has 14 residues. Germline V gives CDR1 LNHDA, CDR2 SQIVND (reference sequence). The CDR3 sequence is CASSPGQGTSPLHF. The DNA for the CDR3 is TGTGCCAGTAGCCCGGGACAGGGGACTTCACCCCTCCACTTT.